The rows below give T cell receptor beta chains drawn from one sample of a study of control samples from healthy donors and cancer patients. The repertoire was sequenced with immunoSEQ multiplex PCR; TCRdb's copy has only in-frame clones and lacks some. The table lists some 82,000 clones, approximately 87% of them singletons. Sequenced sample: blood. Receptors originate from a man aged 50 to 60 in good health. CDR3s include the opening cysteine and the closing phenylalanine or tryptophan. D genes are given only for firm matches. A clone size is listed for some rows: how often the clone was seen (once, few, many), or a class if it is expanded.

TRBV27	TRBD2	TRBJ2-3	once	TGTGCCAGCAGTTTAGGACTAGCGGGGGTCACAGATACGCAGTATTTT	CASSLGLAGVTDTQYF
TRBV5-5	NA	TRBJ1-5	NA	TGTGCCAGCAGCTTGCATCCGGCAGCCAATCAGCCCCAGCATTTT	CASSLHPAANQPQHF
TRBV6-5	NA	TRBJ1-1	once	TGTGCCAGCACCGTCCTCAGGAACACTGAAGCTTTCTTT	CASTVLRNTEAFF
TRBV21-1	NA	TRBJ2-7	NA	TGTGCCAGCAGCTCCAGCAGCCTCACTAGCGGATCCTCCTACGAGCAGTACTTC	CASSSSSLTSGSSYEQYF
TRBV13	NA	TRBJ1-5	NA	TGTGCCAGCAGCTCCGGACGGAGAGTCGGGCAGCCCCAGCATTTT	CASSSGRRVGQPQHF
TRBV9	NA	TRBJ2-2	once	TGTGCCAGCAGCCCCAGGGGCCTCGGGGAGCTGTTTTTT	CASSPRGLGELFF
TRBV11-2	NA	TRBJ2-1	NA	TGTGCCAGCAGCTTAGGTGTCGGGAGTCGTAATGAGCAGTTCTTC	CASSLGVGSRNEQFF
TRBV14	NA	TRBJ1-5	NA	TGTGCCAGCCCCGGACCCGGTAGCAATCAGCCCCAGCATTTT	CASPGPGSNQPQHF
TRBV9	NA	TRBJ1-1	NA	TGTGCCAGCAGCGTCCTACCGTCAGAGAACGCTGAAGCTTTCTTT	CASSVLPSENAEAFF
TRBV5-1	NA	TRBJ1-2	NA	TGCGCCAGCAGTGAACCCGAAGGCTATGGCTACACCTTC	CASSEPEGYGYTF
TRBV5-6	TRBD2	TRBJ2-7	NA	TGTGCCAGCAGCTTGGATTCTAGCGGGAGCTCCTACGAGCAGTACTTC	CASSLDSSGSSYEQYF
TRBV5-6	NA	TRBJ1-5	NA	TGTGCCAGCAGCTTGAGGGCCAGGGACAATCAGCCCCAGCATTTT	CASSLRARDNQPQHF
TRBV9	TRBD2	TRBJ2-3	NA	TGTGCCAGCAGCGTAGGGGTCGGCGGGGGGCGCACAGATACGCAGTATTTT	CASSVGVGGGRTDTQYF
TRBV4-3	NA	TRBJ2-5	NA	TGCGCCAGCAGCCAAGATCTCCCCGGTAACCAAGAGACCCAGTACTTC	CASSQDLPGNQETQYF
TRBV14	NA	TRBJ2-4	few	TGTGCCAGCAGCCAAGAAAGGAACAGAAACATTCAGTACTTC	CASSQERNRNIQYF
TRBV24-1	NA	TRBJ2-3	once	TGTGCCACCAGGAATAGCGGCACAGATACGCAGTATTTT	CATRNSGTDTQYF
TRBV5-1	TRBD1	TRBJ1-2	NA	TGCGCCAGCAGCCATAGTCCCGGGACAGGGGGCCAACAAGCTAACTATGGCTACACCTTC	CASSHSPGTGGQQANYGYTF
TRBV4-1	NA	TRBJ1-2	NA	TGCGCCAGCAGCCCCTACCAGGGAGGGGACTATGGCTACACCTTC	CASSPYQGGDYGYTF
TRBV7-3	TRBD2	TRBJ2-2	NA	TGTGCCAGCAGCTCCGTCCCGGGACTAGAAACCGGGGAGCTGTTTTTT	CASSSVPGLETGELFF
TRBV14	NA	TRBJ1-6	NA	TGTGCCAGCAGCCAGGAGAGCAGGGGTCATTCACCCCTCCACTTT	CASSQESRGHSPLHF
TRBV7-3	TRBD1	TRBJ2-7	NA	TGTGCCAGCAGCTCTGGGACAGGGGGCTCCTACGAGCAGTACTTC	CASSSGTGGSYEQYF
TRBV25-1	NA	TRBJ1-4	NA	TGTGCCAGCAGTTACACCTCAGGGGAAGGGCTGTTTTTT	CASSYTSGEGLFF
TRBV7-3	TRBD1	TRBJ1-6	NA	TGTGCCAGCAGCTCCGGGACAGGGGCTTCACCCCTCCACTTT	CASSSGTGASPLHF
TRBV5-1	NA	TRBJ1-2	NA	TGCGCCAGCAGCTTGGCACAGGGAGCAGGAGGCTACACCTTC	CASSLAQGAGGYTF
TRBV5-1	NA	TRBJ1-2	once	TGCGCCAGCAGGCGGGATCCGGGAGGCAACTATGGCTACACCTTC	CASRRDPGGNYGYTF
TRBV4-2	NA	TRBJ1-4	NA	TGTGCCAGCAGCCAAGACCGTGGGGGCACGGGCGGAACTAATGAAAAACTGTTTTTT	CASSQDRGGTGGTNEKLFF
TRBV12-3/TRBV12-4	NA	TRBJ1-2	NA	TGTGCCAGCAGTTTGGACAGATATGGCTACACCTTC	CASSLDRYGYTF
TRBV4-3	NA	TRBJ2-1	NA	TGCGCCAGCAGCCTCACTAACGGCCTCTACAATGAGCAGTTCTTC	CASSLTNGLYNEQFF
TRBV11-2	NA	TRBJ2-7	NA	TGTGCCAGCAGCTTAGTCTTTAGGACTACCCGGTTTGAGCAGTACTTC	CASSLVFRTTRFEQYF
TRBV6-2/TRBV6-3	NA	TRBJ2-7	NA	TGTGCCAGCAGTTCGGGAGGCGGACAGGGCTACCCCCCTTACCACTACGAGCAGTACTTC	CASSSGGGQGYPPYHYEQYF
TRBV12-3/TRBV12-4	TRBD1	TRBJ1-2	NA	TGTGCCAGCAGTTGGGGACAGGGCGATGGCTACACCTTC	CASSWGQGDGYTF
TRBV10-2	TRBD2	TRBJ2-3	NA	TGCGCCAGCAGACCGGGACTAGCGGGAGCAGATACGCAGTATTTT	CASRPGLAGADTQYF
TRBV12-5	NA	TRBJ1-5	NA	TGTGCTAGTGGTTTGGGCTACAATCAGCCCCAGCATTTT	CASGLGYNQPQHF
TRBV19	TRBD1	TRBJ2-2	NA	TGTGCCAGTAGTATAGGACAGGGGGCGTTGGGCGGGGAGCTGTTTTTT	CASSIGQGALGGELFF
TRBV7-2	NA	TRBJ1-2	NA	TGTGCCAGCAGCTTAGAAACCGGAGCTAGGTTTGGCTACACCTTC	CASSLETGARFGYTF
TRBV7-3	TRBD1	TRBJ1-1	NA	TGTGCCAGCAGCCCCGGACAGGGGGACACTGAAGCTTTCTTT	CASSPGQGDTEAFF
TRBV6-1	TRBD1	TRBJ1-4	NA	TGTGCCAGCAGTGAAGGACAGGGGGCTAATGAAAAACTGTTTTTT	CASSEGQGANEKLFF
TRBV30	NA	TRBJ1-5	NA	TGTGCCTGGAGTTCTACGGCCATTGGCAATCAGCCCCAGCATTTT	CAWSSTAIGNQPQHF
TRBV27	TRBD2	TRBJ2-1	NA	TGTGCCAGCAGTTTAGGGACAGGTTGGACTAGCGGGCTAAATGAGCAGTTCTTC	CASSLGTGWTSGLNEQFF
TRBV10-3	NA	TRBJ2-3	NA	TGTGCCATCACAAGAACAGGGCGCACAGATACGCAGTATTTT	CAITRTGRTDTQYF
TRBV2	NA	TRBJ2-3	NA	TGTGCCAGCGGGGCCACAGATACGCAGTATTTT	CASGATDTQYF
TRBV20-1	NA	TRBJ2-2	NA	TGCAGTGCTAGTTTTCCGGGCCAGGGGAACACCGGGGAGCTGTTTTTT	CSASFPGQGNTGELFF
TRBV28	TRBD2	TRBJ2-1	NA	TGTGCCAGCAGTTTGGGGGTAGCGGGTTACAATGAGCAGTTCTTC	CASSLGVAGYNEQFF
TRBV4-1	NA	TRBJ2-3	NA	TGCGCCAGCAGCCAGGAGCAGATTAGCACAGATACGCAGTATTTT	CASSQEQISTDTQYF
TRBV7-9	NA	TRBJ2-3	NA	TGTGCCAGCAGCTTCGAGGGAGCAGATACGCAGTATTTT	CASSFEGADTQYF
TRBV21-1	NA	TRBJ2-5	NA	TGTGCCAGCACGAAAACAGGGATTCAAGAGACCCAGTACTTC	CASTKTGIQETQYF